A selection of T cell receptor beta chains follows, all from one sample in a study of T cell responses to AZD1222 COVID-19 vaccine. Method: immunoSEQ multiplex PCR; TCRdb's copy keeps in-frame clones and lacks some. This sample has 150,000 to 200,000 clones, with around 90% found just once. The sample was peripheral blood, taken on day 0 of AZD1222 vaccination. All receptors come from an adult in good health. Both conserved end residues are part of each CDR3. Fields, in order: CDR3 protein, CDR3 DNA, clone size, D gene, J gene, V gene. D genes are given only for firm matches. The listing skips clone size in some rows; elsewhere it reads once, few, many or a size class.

CDR3aa: CASSLEGDRGLKQPQHF
CDR3nt: TGTGCCAGCAGCCTCGAAGGAGACAGGGGGCTAAAGCAGCCCCAGCATTTT
abundance: -
d_gene: TRBD1
j_gene: TRBJ1-5
v_gene: TRBV5-6

CDR3aa: CASSQGARNSPLHF
CDR3nt: TGTGCCAGCTCACAGGGGGCGCGGAATTCACCCCTCCACTTT
abundance: -
d_gene: TRBD1
j_gene: TRBJ1-6
v_gene: TRBV18

CDR3aa: CASSLGGQGPGYTF
CDR3nt: TGTGCCAGCAGCTTAGGAGGACAGGGGCCGGGCTACACCTTC
abundance: -
d_gene: TRBD1
j_gene: TRBJ1-2
v_gene: TRBV7-9

CDR3aa: CASSSRGVESPLHF
CDR3nt: TGTGCCAGCAGCTCCCGGGGGGTAGAGTCACCCCTCCACTTT
abundance: -
d_gene: -
j_gene: TRBJ1-6
v_gene: TRBV6-5

CDR3aa: CASSTVPIADTDTQYF
CDR3nt: TGTGCCAGTAGTACCGTACCCATAGCGGACACAGATACGCAGTATTTT
abundance: once
d_gene: -
j_gene: TRBJ2-3
v_gene: TRBV19

CDR3aa: CASSNLGTSGSRYTDTQYF
CDR3nt: TGTGCCAGCAGTAACCTCGGGACTAGCGGGAGTCGATACACAGATACGCAGTATTTT
abundance: -
d_gene: TRBD2
j_gene: TRBJ2-3
v_gene: TRBV28

CDR3aa: CASNTGETSTGELFF
CDR3nt: TGTGCCAGCAACACCGGGGAAACCAGCACCGGGGAGCTGTTTTTT
abundance: -
d_gene: -
j_gene: TRBJ2-2
v_gene: TRBV27

CDR3aa: CASDINSPLHF
CDR3nt: TGTGCCAGCGATATCAATTCACCCCTCCACTTT
abundance: -
d_gene: -
j_gene: TRBJ1-6
v_gene: TRBV9

CDR3aa: CASSGSGTDTQYF
CDR3nt: TGCGCCAGCAGCGGGAGCGGGACAGATACGCAGTATTTT
abundance: -
d_gene: -
j_gene: TRBJ2-3
v_gene: TRBV5-1

CDR3aa: CASSLGFEAGRWGTEAFF
CDR3nt: TGTGCCAGCAGCTTAGGCTTTGAGGCAGGCCGTTGGGGCACTGAAGCTTTCTTT
abundance: -
d_gene: -
j_gene: TRBJ1-1
v_gene: TRBV7-9

CDR3aa: CAPSRQRVMSNQPQHF
CDR3nt: TGTGCCCCTAGCCGGCAGAGGGTAATGAGCAATCAGCCCCAGCATTTT
abundance: -
d_gene: -
j_gene: TRBJ1-5
v_gene: TRBV6-4

CDR3aa: CASNKGPPDTEAFF
CDR3nt: TGTGCCAGCAATAAAGGTCCCCCCGACACTGAAGCTTTCTTT
abundance: -
d_gene: -
j_gene: TRBJ1-1
v_gene: TRBV9

CDR3aa: CASSSGLVAQYF
CDR3nt: TGTGCCAGCAGTTCGGGACTCGTAGCGCAGTATTTT
abundance: -
d_gene: -
j_gene: TRBJ2-3
v_gene: TRBV2

CDR3aa: CARSQDRAGGQYF
CDR3nt: TGTGCCCGCAGCCAAGATAGGGCGGGGGGGCAGTACTTC
abundance: -
d_gene: TRBD2
j_gene: TRBJ2-7
v_gene: TRBV3-1/TRBV3-2

CDR3aa: CAWSVQSGSSYEQYF
CDR3nt: TGTGCCTGGAGTGTACAGAGCGGCAGCTCCTACGAGCAGTACTTC
abundance: -
d_gene: -
j_gene: TRBJ2-7
v_gene: TRBV30

CDR3aa: CASTFPTQQRASHNEQFF
CDR3nt: TGTGCCAGCACCTTTCCGACCCAACAAAGAGCCTCACACAATGAGCAGTTCTTC
abundance: -
d_gene: -
j_gene: TRBJ2-1
v_gene: TRBV5-4

CDR3aa: CASSLWAGGKQPQHF
CDR3nt: TGTGCCAGCAGCTTATGGGCAGGGGGGAAACAGCCCCAGCATTTT
abundance: -
d_gene: TRBD1
j_gene: TRBJ1-5
v_gene: TRBV7-6

CDR3aa: CASSIAGVETQYF
CDR3nt: TGTGCCAGTAGTATAGCGGGAGTAGAGACCCAGTACTTC
abundance: -
d_gene: -
j_gene: TRBJ2-5
v_gene: TRBV19

CDR3aa: CASSKGLANYEQYF
CDR3nt: TGTGCCAGCAGTAAGGGACTAGCGAACTACGAGCAGTACTTC
abundance: -
d_gene: TRBD2
j_gene: TRBJ2-7
v_gene: TRBV27

CDR3aa: CASTRDRGTEKLFF
CDR3nt: TGTGCCAGCACCCGGGACAGGGGAACTGAAAAACTGTTTTTT
abundance: -
d_gene: TRBD1
j_gene: TRBJ1-4
v_gene: TRBV5-8

CDR3aa: CASSQPRATSGRNEQFF
CDR3nt: TGTGCCAGCAGCCAGCCAAGGGCGACTAGCGGGCGCAATGAGCAGTTCTTC
abundance: -
d_gene: TRBD2
j_gene: TRBJ2-1
v_gene: TRBV4-2

CDR3aa: CASEPRDRGLDSNQPQHF
CDR3nt: TGTGCCAGTGAACCCCGGGACAGGGGGCTTGATAGCAATCAGCCCCAGCATTTT
abundance: -
d_gene: TRBD1
j_gene: TRBJ1-5
v_gene: TRBV19

CDR3aa: CASSQGPWASGQETQYF
CDR3nt: TGTGCCAGCAGCCAAGGTCCGTGGGCTAGCGGTCAAGAGACCCAGTACTTC
abundance: -
d_gene: TRBD2
j_gene: TRBJ2-5
v_gene: TRBV14